Below, 17 T cell receptor beta chains from the same sample are listed, as sequenced in a study of response to subunit inactivated influenza vaccine. MiXCR, applied by TCRdb to the RT-PCR reads, yields one record per CDR3 protein. Among around 580,000 distinct CDR3 sequences, 12% to 15% were seen once, and the ten largest hold around 10%. This specimen was PBMCs from blood, taken approximately 13 days after vaccination. These receptors were collected from a man aged 50-59 years who received an inactivated influenza vaccine.

The rearrangement joins TRBV5-1 to TRBJ2-3; 9 nucleotides match TRBD2. CDR1 SGHRS and CDR2 YFSETQ come from the germline V gene. Trimming removed 0 bases from V and 10 bases from J; junction bases left unmatched: 18. The CDR3 covers 18 residues. The CDR3 sequence is CASSLGGSGGSPPVPQYF. The CDR3 DNA follows: TGCGCCAGCAGCTTGGGTGGTAGCGGGGGCTCTCCCCCAGTGCCGCAGTATTTT. Full variable domain (remainder filled in from reference TRBV5-1 and TRBJ2-3): KAGVTQTPRYLIKTRGQQVTLSCSPISGHRSVSWYQQTPGQGLQFLFEYFSETQRNKGNFPGRFSGRQFSNSRSEMNVSTLELGDSALYLCASSLGGSGGSPPVPQYFGPGTRLTVL.

This chain joins TRBV11-1 and TRBJ2-4; 13 bases agree with TRBD2. This CDR3 is built from 18 residues. V was clipped by 6 bases and J by 3 bases; unmatched bases: 11. In germline, CDR1 is SGHAT, CDR2 FQDESV (reference sequence). CDR3 nucleotide sequence: TGTGCCAGCAGGATCGGACTAGCGGGAGCGTTTGACAAAAACATTCAGTACTTC. Its protein is CASRIGLAGAFDKNIQYF. Full variable domain (remainder filled in from reference TRBV11-1 and TRBJ2-4): EAEVAQSPRYKITEKSQAVAFWCDPISGHATLYWYRQILGQGPELLVQFQDESVVDDSQLPKDRFSAERLKGVDSTLKIQPAELGDSAMYLCASRIGLAGAFDKNIQYFGAGTRLSVL.

The V and J genes are TRBV12-3 or TRBV12-4 and TRBJ1-2; 8 bases align to TRBD1. The J segment lost 4 bases and the V segment lost 7 bases, leaving 5 bases of the junction unmatched. The CDR3 is made up of 13 amino acids. CDR3 DNA sequence: TGTGCCAGCAATGGACAGGGCCTCTATGGCTACACCTTC. Translated: CASNGQGLYGYTF.

V gene TRBV6-1 combines with J gene TRBJ1-3; no reliable D call. The CDR3 runs to 12 residues. Per germline, CDR1 MNHNS and CDR2 SASEGT. The V and J ends lost 2 bases and 1 base respectively, with 0 bases between them. CDR3 sequence reads: CASSESGNTIYF. For the CDR3, the DNA is TGTGCCAGCAGTGAATCTGGAAACACCATATATTTT.

J is TRBJ1-1 and V is TRBV15, with D possibly matching TRBD1 (5 bases). The CDR3 contains 15 residues. Trimming took 0 bases from V and 0 from J, leaving 8 bases between them. Germline V lookup: CDR1 LNHNV, CDR2 YYDKDF (reference sequence). The CDR3: CATSRDGRVNTEAFF. The CDR3 DNA sequence: TGTGCCACCAGCAGAGATGGCAGGGTGAACACTGAAGCTTTCTTT.

This clonotype showed up just a few times. V usage is TRBV7-8 and J usage is TRBJ2-7; 11 nucleotides align to TRBD2. The V gene's germline CDR1 is SGHVS and CDR2 FQNEAQ. The CDR3 runs 18 residues. J lost 6 bases, V lost 5 bases, and 18 bases had no gene match. The CDR3 region has the DNA TGTGCCAGCAGCCCCCGGAGGGGACTAGCGGCAGATTACGGCGAGCAGTACTTC. It codes for CASSPRRGLAADYGEQYF.

The rearrangement uses TRBV12-3 or TRBV12-4 and TRBJ2-2, with 7 bases lining up with TRBD1. The junction had 8 bases not matched to a gene; V was cut back by 1 base and J by 3 bases. The CDR3 has 17 amino acids. The CDR3 DNA reads as TGTGCCAGCAGTTTAGAACGTGTGACAGGGCACACCGGGGAGCTGTTTTTT. It codes for CASSLERVTGHTGELFF.

This clonotype was recorded a few times. This chain connects TRBV7-2 to TRBJ2-3; 13 nucleotides align to TRBD2. The CDR3 extends over 16 amino acids. Unmatched junction bases numbered 8, after V lost 5 bases and J lost 6 bases. The germline V gene has CDR1 SGHTA and CDR2 FQGNSA. In nucleotides, the CDR3 is TGTGCCAGCAGCCGACCTGGGACTAGCGGGATTGATACGCAGTATTTT. Residues: CASSRPGTSGIDTQYF.

This clonotype was picked up a small number of times. The chain carries TRBV11-2 and TRBJ2-5; D gene ambiguous. Germline V CDR1 and CDR2: SGHAT, FQNNGV. This CDR3 has 14 amino acids. Deletions cut 3 bases from V and 7 bases from J, with 15 bases between. The CDR3, as DNA: TGTGCCAGCAGCTTTCAAATGGGGTTGGCGACCCAGTACTTC. Translation: CASSFQMGLATQYF.

CDR3 nucleotide sequence: TGTGCCAGCTCACCCCAGGGTAGAGGCACTGAAGCTTTCTTT. This sequence encodes CASSPQGRGTEAFF. This rearrangement joins TRBV18 to TRBJ1-1; the D gene is possibly TRBD1 (5 bases). Per the germline V gene, CDR1 is KGHSH and CDR2 is LQKENI. This CDR3 comprises 14 residues. Trimming pared 3 bases from V and 4 bases from J, leaving 12 bases between.

This clonotype was detected only a few times. J is TRBJ2-1 and V is TRBV6-1; 9 nucleotides match TRBD1. J lost 6 bases, V lost 6 bases, and 9 bases had no gene match. Per germline, CDR1 MNHNS and CDR2 SASEGT. The CDR3 consists of 15 residues. The CDR3 region has the DNA TGTGCCAGCAGGTCCGGGACAGGGTGGGGCAATGAGCAGTTCTTC. It encodes CASRSGTGWGNEQFF.

The chain joins TRBV5-1 to TRBJ2-3; 10 bases fit TRBD1. The J segment lost 2 bases and the V segment lost 3 bases, leaving 3 bases of the junction unmatched. This CDR3 contains 15 residues. Per germline, CDR1 SGHRS and CDR2 YFSETQ. The CDR3 loop is CASSWGQGYTDTQYF. DNA for the CDR3: TGCGCCAGCAGCTGGGGACAGGGGTACACAGATACGCAGTATTTT.

The table lists this clonotype with a few counts. This chain connects TRBV30 to TRBJ2-7, with D possibly TRBD1 on 5 matching bases. Germline-derived CDR1 and CDR2 are GTSNPN and SVGIG (reference sequence). The CDR3 runs 12 residues. Between the trimmed V and J ends, which lost 0 bases and 7 bases, there was a span of 10 bases. The CDR3, as DNA: TGTGCCTGGAGTGTAGGGCAGGGAGAGCAGTACTTC. Amino acids: CAWSVGQGEQYF.

CDR3 protein: CSVHLGHEQYF. In DNA, the CDR3 is TGCAGCGTCCACCTCGGGCACGAGCAGTACTTC. The rearrangement uses TRBV29-1 and TRBJ2-7; D is ambiguous. The CDR3 extends over 11 amino acids. V dropped 6 bases and J dropped 5 bases, with 11 bases sitting between them. Looked up from germline, CDR1 is SQVTM and CDR2 is ANQGSEA.

This clonotype occurred a few times. V is TRBV5-1 and J is TRBJ1-4, with D perhaps TRBD1 (6 bases). This CDR3 has 16 amino acids. V lost 2 bases and J lost 3, with 14 bases in between. Germline V CDR1 and CDR2: SGHRS, YFSETQ. DNA of the CDR3: TGCGCCAGCAGCTTTGAGGTGGGGGCAGCTAATGAAAAACTGTTTTTT. Amino acids: CASSFEVGAANEKLFF.

In this sample, this clonotype turned up a few times. V is TRBV3-1 and J is TRBJ1-6; D remains ambiguous. The V and J ends lost 8 bases and 6 bases respectively, with 14 bases between them. Germline V gene sequence: CDR1 LGHDT, CDR2 YNNKEL (reference sequence). The CDR3 loop spans 14 amino acids. CDR3 bases: TGTGCCAGCTCGTCCGGAGGGTTTAATTCACCCCTCCACTTT. Translated: CASSSGGFNSPLHF.

This clonotype appeared a few times. The chain employs TRBV12-3 or TRBV12-4 and TRBJ2-2, with a weak D call TRBD1 (5 bases). Trimming took 2 bases from V and 4 from J, leaving 8 bases between them. CDR3 length: 14 residues. CDR3 amino acids: CASSLKQGTGELFF. The CDR3 DNA reads TGTGCCAGCAGTTTAAAGCAGGGCACCGGGGAGCTGTTTTTT.